These 26 T cell receptor beta chains came from one sample sequenced in a study of a mutant IDH1 vaccine in newly diagnosed glioma. This table comes from immunoSEQ multiplex PCR, and its TCRdb copy is limited to in-frame clones, with some not included. This sample has roughly 71,000 clones, with 86% found just once. The sample's time point: baseline, week 1 (first vaccination visit). Treatment given: pre-vaccination baseline after standard-of-care therapy. The sequenced sample was PBMCs, obtained from a glioma patient treated with radiotherapy, temozolomide or both. The receptor source for this set is a man under 40 with glioma.

This clone has a handful of counts. The chain employs TRBV2 and TRBJ2-5; D perhaps matches TRBD2 (5 bases). There are 13 residues in the CDR3. Trimming cost V 7 bases and J 4 bases, with 13 bases left between them. Germline-derived CDR1 and CDR2 are SNHLY and FYNNEI. The CDR3 nucleotides are TGTGCCAGCAAAGATAGGGCGGGAGAGACCCAGTACTTC. It codes for CASKDRAGETQYF.

The rearrangement joins TRBV18 to TRBJ2-2; 10 nucleotides line up with TRBD1. This CDR3 is 16 amino acids long. V gave up 3 bases and J gave up 4 bases; unmatched junction bases: 5. The germline CDR1 and CDR2 sequences are KGHSH and LQKENI. The DNA of the CDR3 is TGTGCCAGCTCACCGCAGGGACAGGGGAGCACCGGGGAGCTGTTTTTT. This gives the protein CASSPQGQGSTGELFF.

The V call is TRBV28, the J call TRBJ2-7; 8 bases match TRBD1. This CDR3 has 13 residues. Per the germline V gene, CDR1 is MDHEN and CDR2 is SYDVKM. Trimming cost V 6 bases and J 8 bases; bases outside gene matches: 9. The CDR3 DNA is TGTGCCAGCAGCCCCGGACAGGGTCGGAAGCAGTACTTC. Its protein is CASSPGQGRKQYF. Variable domain in full (rest from reference TRBV28 and TRBJ2-7): DVKVTQSSRYLVKRTGEKVFLECVQDMDHENMFWYRQDPGLGLRLIYFSYDVKMKEKGDIPEGYSVSREKKERFSLILESASTNQTSMYLCASSPGQGRKQYFGPGTRLTVT.

The rearrangement joins TRBV12-2 to TRBJ2-7; the D segment call TRBD2 is taken from the table without a DNA check. TRBV12-2 is designated a pseudogene. CDR3 length: 20 residues. The DNA for the CDR3 is TGTGCAAGTCGCTTAGCGCAAAGGTGGCAGCGTCCCTGTAAATCCTACGAGCAGTACTTC. Translating gives CASRLAQRWQRPCKSYEQYF.

This chain uses TRBV4-1 with TRBJ1-5; D call uncertain. The CDR3 spans 17 residues. CDR1 MGHRA and CDR2 YSYEKL come from the germline V gene. Trimming removed 4 bases from V and 2 bases from J, with 18 bases in between. The CDR3 bases are TGCGCCAGCAGCCTGCGCCCAACGGGGATCGGCAATCAGCCCCAGCATTTT. This sequence encodes CASSLRPTGIGNQPQHF.

The chain links TRBV14 to TRBJ2-5; the D is unclear. The germline CDR1 and CDR2 sequences are SGHDN and FVKESK. V dropped 1 base and J dropped 4 bases, with 4 bases sitting between them. The CDR3 extends over 12 amino acids. The CDR3 bases are TGTGCCAGCAGCCAAGTATCAGAGACCCAGTACTTC. This gives the protein CASSQVSETQYF.

This clone was seen only once. V gene TRBV6-1 combines with J gene TRBJ1-1, with D unclear. The V end was cut by 4 bases, the J end by 4 bases, with 13 bases between. Germline-derived CDR1 and CDR2 are MNHNS and SASEGT. This CDR3 is 14 amino acids long. DNA for the CDR3: TGTGCCAGCAGTGGGACCGTAGCGGGCACTGAAGCTTTCTTT. Its protein product is CASSGTVAGTEAFF.

This chain joins TRBV5-1 and TRBJ1-1; D unresolved. The germline gives CDR1 SGHRS, CDR2 YFSETQ. V was shortened by 2 bases and J by 6 bases, with 11 bases between the two germline ends. The CDR3 has 13 amino acids. In DNA, the CDR3 is TGCGCCAGCAGCTTAGAGCCAAACCCTGAAGCTTTCTTT. Protein product: CASSLEPNPEAFF. Using reference TRBV5-1 and TRBJ1-1 for the parts outside the CDR3, the full variable domain is KAGVTQTPRYLIKTRGQQVTLSCSPISGHRSVSWYQQTPGQGLQFLFEYFSETQRNKGNFPGRFSGRQFSNSRSEMNVSTLELGDSALYLCASSLEPNPEAFFGQGTRLTVV.

V usage is TRBV4-1 and J usage is TRBJ1-1; D call uncertain. Germline loops: CDR1 MGHRA, CDR2 YSYEKL. V lost 1 base and J lost 4, with 7 bases in between. This CDR3 is built from 13 residues. In DNA form, the CDR3 reads TGCGCCAGCAGCCAAGTGGAGGGCACTGAAGCTTTCTTT. It yields the protein CASSQVEGTEAFF.

The chain is built from TRBV5-1 and TRBJ2-3; possible D gene TRBD2, 5 bases. The CDR3 spans 13 residues. Germline CDR1 reads SGHRS; CDR2 reads YFSETQ. Trimming stripped 5 bases from V and 3 bases from J, with 10 bases between. CDR3 sequence (DNA): TGCGCCAGCAGTCAACTAGTGACAGATACGCAGTATTTT. Its protein product is CASSQLVTDTQYF.

This chain joins TRBV5-6 and TRBJ2-5; 7 bases line up with TRBD1. V trimming: 0 bases; J trimming: 5 bases; junction bases outside the gene matches: 4. The CDR3 consists of 14 residues. CDR1 is SGHDT and CDR2 is YYEEEE in the germline V gene. CDR3 DNA sequence: TGTGCCAGCAGCTTGGCGACAGGGCGGGAGACCCAGTACTTC. The encoded protein is CASSLATGRETQYF.

The rearrangement links TRBV6-6 to TRBJ1-1; D gene ambiguous. The V gene's germline CDR1 is MNHNY and CDR2 SVGAGI (reference sequence). Trimming removed 0 bases at V and 4 bases at J, with 12 bases between. The CDR3 is 15 residues long. The CDR3 loop reads CASSYSRAGGTEAFF. In nucleotides, the CDR3 is TGTGCCAGCAGTTACTCGCGGGCGGGCGGCACTGAAGCTTTCTTT.

This clone appeared a few times. The rearrangement joins TRBV2 to TRBJ1-4; D gene ambiguous. With 4 bases removed from V and 7 bases from J, the gap between germline ends came to 10 bases. Germline-derived CDR1 and CDR2 are SNHLY and FYNNEI. CDR3 length equals 13 residues. The CDR3 bases are TGTGCCAGCAGTGCAATCACGGGTGAAAAACTGTTTTTT. It encodes CASSAITGEKLFF.

The CDR3, as DNA: TGTGCCAGCAGCTTAGATTTGGGGAACACTGAAGCTTTCTTT. Amino acids: CASSLDLGNTEAFF. The chain combines TRBV7-9 with TRBJ1-1; D gene ambiguous. Per the germline V gene, CDR1 is SEHNR and CDR2 is FQNEAQ (reference sequence). This CDR3 spans 14 amino acids. Deletions cut 1 base from V and 1 base from J, with 7 bases between.

This sequence joins TRBV18 and TRBJ2-7; the D gene is possibly TRBD1 (5 bases). CDR1 KGHSH and CDR2 LQKENI come from the germline V gene. Trimming left V 2 bases short and J 1 base short, with 12 bases between. CDR3 length: 15 residues. Written as DNA, the CDR3 is TGTGCCAGCTCACCAAGCCAGGGTCGGTCCTACGAGCAGTACTTC. It codes for CASSPSQGRSYEQYF.

This chain connects TRBV4-1 to TRBJ1-5; 7 nucleotides align to TRBD1. There are 15 residues in the CDR3. With 0 bases clipped from V and 7 bases from J, the junction kept 6 bases outside the gene matches. The germline CDR1 and CDR2 sequences are MGHRA and YSYEKL. Written as DNA, the CDR3 is TGCGCCAGCAGCCAAGAAGGGGCAGGGGGGCAGCCCCAGCATTTT. Translated: CASSQEGAGGQPQHF.

The rearrangement uses TRBV5-8 and TRBJ1-5; D ambiguous. This CDR3 is built from 15 residues. Between the trimmed V and J ends, which lost 1 base and 5 bases, there was a span of 13 bases. Germline CDR1 and CDR2: SGHTS and YDEGEE. In nucleotides, the CDR3 is TGTGCCAGCAGCTTGTCCCGGAACAGTCATCAGCCCCAGCATTTT. The encoded protein is CASSLSRNSHQPQHF.

This sequence joins TRBV6-4 and TRBJ1-2; D remains unclear. The V gene's germline CDR1 is MRHNA and CDR2 SNTAGT. The CDR3 spans 12 residues. With 0 bases removed from V and 4 bases from J, the gap between germline ends came to 3 bases. CDR3 in amino acids: CASSDSLYGYTF. In nucleotides, the CDR3 is TGTGCCAGCAGTGACTCCCTCTATGGCTACACCTTC.

This chain joins TRBV19 and TRBJ1-5; D is possibly TRBD1 (5 bases). The CDR3 runs to 17 residues. From germline, CDR1 is LNHDA and CDR2 SQIVND (reference sequence). The germline V and J ends were trimmed by 3 bases and 4 bases, with 19 bases remaining between them. CDR3 DNA sequence: TGTGCCAGTAGTATGAGCATGGCAGGGTCTGGGAATCAGCCCCAGCATTTT. It codes for CASSMSMAGSGNQPQHF. The full variable domain, with the rest looked up from reference TRBV19 and TRBJ1-5, is DGGITQSPKYLFRKEGQNVTLSCEQNLNHDAMYWYRQDPGQGLRLIYYSQIVNDFQKGDIAEGYSVSREKKESFPLTVTSAQKNPTAFYLCASSMSMAGSGNQPQHFGDGTRLSIL.

V gene TRBV18 combines with J gene TRBJ1-1, with 9 bases that match TRBD1. V lost 3 bases and J lost 0; bases outside the gene matches: 5. The CDR3 loop spans 16 amino acids. The germline CDR1 and CDR2 sequences are KGHSH and LQKENI. Here the CDR3 DNA reads TGTGCCAGCTCACCTTTAGGGACAGGGATGAACACTGAAGCTTTCTTT. Amino acids: CASSPLGTGMNTEAFF.

The CDR3 bases are TGTGCCAGCAGCTTAGGGGGGGGCTTCCAGACGAGCTCCTACGAGCAGTACTTC. Translated, it gives CASSLGGGFQTSSYEQYF. The chain links TRBV13 to TRBJ2-7; D may be TRBD1 or TRBD2 (6 bases each). CDR1 and CDR2 from the germline V gene are PRHDT and FYEKMQ (reference sequence). The CDR3 has 18 residues. V gave up 0 bases and J gave up 0 bases, with 18 bases separating them.

CDR3 amino acids: CASSLRNEKLFF. The CDR3 DNA follows: TGTGCCAGCAGTTTACGGAATGAAAAACTGTTTTTT. V usage is TRBV28 and J usage is TRBJ1-4; D is unclear. CDR3 length: 12 residues. The V and J ends lost 2 bases and 5 bases respectively, with 3 bases between them. Germline V lookup: CDR1 MDHEN, CDR2 SYDVKM.

The chain links TRBV4-1 to TRBJ2-5; 16 nucleotides match TRBD2. The CDR3 consists of 16 residues. Germline V gives CDR1 MGHRA, CDR2 YSYEKL. V lost 3 bases and J lost 7; bases outside the gene matches: 5. The CDR3 DNA is TGCGCCAGCAGCCATGGGACTAGCGGGGGGGAGGGGACCCAGTACTTC. Protein: CASSHGTSGGEGTQYF.

This clone was seen more than once but under ten times. The gene calls are TRBV13 and TRBJ2-3; D remains unclear. The V end lost 3 bases, the J end lost 3 bases, and 10 bases lay between the germline ends. Germline V gene data show CDR1 as PRHDT and CDR2 as FYEKMQ (reference sequence). CDR3 size: 14 residues. CDR3 in amino acids: CASSFFQTTDTQYF. Here the CDR3 DNA reads TGTGCCAGCAGCTTTTTCCAGACAACAGATACGCAGTATTTT.

The gene calls are TRBV27 and TRBJ2-5; 7 bases align to TRBD1. The CDR3 loop spans 15 amino acids. CDR1 is MNHEY, CDR2 SMNVEV, per germline (reference sequence). Trimming took 4 bases from V and 3 from J; bases not matched to a gene: 8. CDR3 region: CASSSTDRVKETQYF. CDR3 DNA: TGTGCCAGCAGTTCGACAGACAGGGTTAAAGAGACCCAGTACTTC.

The gene calls are TRBV9 and TRBJ2-1, with D uncertain. V lost 3 bases and J 0 bases, leaving 10 bases between the germline ends. In germline, CDR1 is SGDLS, CDR2 YYNGEE. This CDR3 has 15 amino acids. Written as DNA, the CDR3 is TGTGCCAGCAGCGAGTCCAGGACCTCCTACAATGAGCAGTTCTTC. The encoded protein is CASSESRTSYNEQFF.